These T cell receptor beta chains were read from a single sample in a study of T cell repertoires in cytomegalovirus infection. TCRdb analysed the reads with MiXCR anew, one entry per CDR3 protein. Of 290,000 or so distinct CDR3 sequences detected, over 20% appear once; the ten largest clones hold around 14%. Specimen: PBMCs. Receptor source: a human donor in good health (CMV status not recorded). Some clones in this sample may be carry-over from other donors' samples. Both conserved end residues are part of each CDR3. D genes are given only for firm matches. Part of the rows lack a size; the others show once, few, many or a class for expanded clones.

d_call,j_call,clone_size,v_call,cdr3_aa,cdr3_nt
TRBD1,TRBJ1-5,many,TRBV6-1,CASSEWRRGQGQPQHF,TGTGCCAGCAGTGAATGGAGGAGGGGGCAGGGTCAGCCCCAGCATTTT
NA,TRBJ2-5,NA,TRBV30,CAWSGRWGETQYF,TGTGCCTGGAGCGGACGGTGGGGGGAGACCCAGTACTTC
TRBD1,TRBJ1-4,NA,TRBV7-2,CASSRDRGNEKLFF,TGTGCCAGCAGCCGTGACAGGGGTAATGAAAAACTGTTTTTT
NA,TRBJ2-1,few,TRBV7-2,CASSLLWEQFF,TGTGCCAGCAGCTTATTGTGGGAGCAGTTCTTC
NA,TRBJ1-2,NA,TRBV9,CASSAGREKAYGYTF,TGTGCCAGCAGCGCGGGACGGGAGAAAGCCTATGGCTACACCTTC
NA,TRBJ2-7,NA,TRBV13,CASSLGKGGSLEQYF,TGCGCCAGCAGCTTGGGGAAGGGCGGCTCCCTCGAGCAGTACTTC
TRBD1,TRBJ2-6,few,TRBV5-4,CASSYGQGGSGANVLTF,TGTGCCAGCAGCTATGGACAGGGGGGATCTGGGGCCAACGTCCTGACTTTC
TRBD1,TRBJ1-5,NA,TRBV6-5,CASRYGQGGNQPQHF,TGTGCCAGCAGATATGGACAGGGTGGCAATCAGCCCCAGCATTTT
NA,TRBJ2-6,few,TRBV5-6,CASSPELTSGANVLTF,TGTGCCAGCAGCCCGGAACTGACCTCTGGGGCCAACGTCCTGACTTTC
TRBD1,TRBJ2-5,NA,TRBV9,CASSVGTGGSETQYF,TGTGCCAGCAGCGTAGGGACAGGGGGGAGCGAGACCCAGTACTTC
NA,TRBJ1-4,NA,TRBV6-5,CASSQRDGLDEKLFF,TGTGCCAGCAGTCAGAGGGACGGTTTAGACGAAAAACTGTTTTTT
NA,TRBJ1-2,many,TRBV7-6,CASSLTENYGYTF,TGTGCCAGCAGCTTAACGGAAAACTATGGCTACACCTTC
NA,TRBJ1-4,NA,TRBV6-6,CASSYSGGGNEKLFF,TGTGCCAGCAGTTATTCTGGAGGGGGTAATGAAAAACTGTTTTTT
TRBD2,TRBJ2-7,few,TRBV7-8,CASTRGLAGVLEQYF,TGTGCCAGCACCCGAGGACTAGCGGGAGTGTTGGAGCAGTACTTC
TRBD2,TRBJ2-3,NA,TRBV20-1,CSAWTSVSGGSSTDTQYF,TGCAGTGCCTGGACTAGCGTTTCCGGGGGAAGCAGCACAGATACGCAGTATTTT
TRBD1,TRBJ2-7,many,TRBV12-3/TRBV12-4,CASSPRKTGTGGREQYF,TGTGCCAGCAGTCCTCGGAAAACCGGGACAGGGGGCCGCGAGCAGTACTTC
NA,TRBJ2-5,many,TRBV7-2,CASSPRLGSETQYF,TGTGCCAGCAGCCCAAGACTAGGGTCGGAGACCCAGTACTTC
NA,TRBJ1-3,NA,TRBV4-3,CASSHSSGNTIYF,TGCGCCAGCAGCCATAGTTCTGGAAACACCATATATTTT
NA,TRBJ1-6,few,TRBV11-2,CASSLEGRRNSPLHF,TGTGCCAGCAGCTTAGAGGGGAGGAGGAATTCACCCCTCCACTTT
NA,TRBJ2-1,few,TRBV18,CASSPSEQFF,TGTGCCAGCTCACCTTCCGAGCAGTTCTTC
NA,TRBJ1-3,few,TRBV5-5,CASSLVSGRNTIYF,TGTGCCAGCAGCTTGGTCTCAGGAAGAAACACCATATATTTT
NA,TRBJ2-7,few,TRBV13,CASSESGWEQYF,TGTGCCAGCAGCGAATCTGGTTGGGAGCAGTACTTC
NA,TRBJ2-5,many,TRBV7-2,CASSYQGGTVQETQYF,TGTGCCAGCAGTTACCAGGGGGGGACGGTTCAAGAGACCCAGTACTTC
TRBD2,TRBJ2-6,NA,TRBV28,CASGLAGGGSGANVLTF,TGTGCCAGCGGACTAGCGGGAGGCGGCTCTGGGGCCAACGTCCTGACTTTC
TRBD1,TRBJ1-3,many,TRBV11-2,CASSSIRDRGGNTIYF,TGTGCCAGCAGCTCCATCCGGGACAGGGGTGGAAACACCATATATTTT
TRBD2,TRBJ2-1,many,TRBV7-2,CASSPAGAGRNEQFF,TGTGCCAGCAGCCCAGCGGGGGCTGGGAGGAATGAGCAGTTCTTC
NA,TRBJ2-5,few,TRBV20-1,CSASDLQETQYF,TGCAGTGCTAGCGACTTACAAGAGACCCAGTACTTC
NA,TRBJ2-6,few,TRBV28,CASSPPEPNVLTF,TGTGCCAGCAGTCCCCCAGAGCCGAACGTCCTGACTTTC
NA,TRBJ2-7,many,TRBV7-8,CASSPGPLGMDEQYF,TGTGCCAGCAGCCCAGGACCTCTGGGCATGGACGAGCAGTACTTC
NA,TRBJ2-1,NA,TRBV4-2,CASSQVSVGPSYNEQFF,TGTGCCAGCAGCCAAGTATCAGTGGGGCCCTCCTACAATGAGCAGTTCTTC
NA,TRBJ1-1,many,TRBV7-9,CASSLGRTHDEAFF,TGTGCCAGCAGCTTAGGCAGGACACATGATGAAGCTTTCTTT
NA,TRBJ1-3,many,TRBV7-2,CASSSGAGLNTIYF,TGTGCCAGCAGCTCCGGGGCGGGTTTGAACACCATATATTTT
NA,TRBJ1-6,NA,TRBV6-1,CASNGGPGPPLHF,TGTGCCAGCAATGGGGGGCCCGGGCCGCCCCTCCACTTT
TRBD2,TRBJ2-1,NA,TRBV7-9,CASSPKGRGVYNEQFF,TGTGCCAGCAGCCCAAAGGGGCGGGGGGTATACAATGAGCAGTTCTTC
NA,TRBJ2-5,NA,TRBV5-4,CASSLSQDEETQYF,TGTGCCAGCAGCTTGTCCCAGGATGAGGAGACCCAGTACTTC
TRBD2,TRBJ2-3,NA,TRBV2,CASSEARGGGTDTQYF,TGTGCCAGCAGTGAAGCTCGCGGGGGGGGCACAGATACGCAGTATTTT
TRBD1,TRBJ2-1,few,TRBV7-3,CASSPPGQSYNEQFF,TGTGCCAGCAGCCCCCCGGGACAGAGTTACAATGAGCAGTTCTTC
TRBD1,TRBJ1-2,few,TRBV24-1,CATSVRDRDGYTF,TGTGCCACCAGTGTTCGGGACAGGGACGGCTACACCTTC
TRBD2,TRBJ2-7,many,TRBV28,CASSLPGDYYEQYF,TGTGCCAGCAGCCTCCCGGGGGACTACTACGAGCAGTACTTC
TRBD1,TRBJ2-3,NA,TRBV5-1,CASSSGTGGSPDTQYF,TGCGCCAGCAGCTCAGGGACAGGGGGCTCTCCCGATACGCAGTATTTT
NA,TRBJ1-2,many,TRBV6-1,CASTDFLVPGGYGYTF,TGTGCCAGCACCGACTTCCTGGTCCCAGGAGGATATGGCTACACCTTC
NA,TRBJ1-2,many,TRBV7-2,CASSLNRGYNYGYTF,TGTGCCAGCAGCTTAAATCGGGGATATAACTATGGCTACACCTTC
TRBD1,TRBJ2-5,NA,TRBV5-1,CASRVQGAEETQYF,TGCGCCAGCAGGGTACAGGGGGCGGAAGAGACCCAGTACTTC
TRBD2,TRBJ2-3,NA,TRBV20-1,CSASPLAGGQDTQYF,TGCAGTGCTAGTCCACTAGCGGGAGGGCAAGATACGCAGTATTTT
TRBD2,TRBJ2-5,few,TRBV7-6,CASSPRLGLAETQYF,TGTGCCAGCAGCCCCCGGTTAGGACTAGCCGAGACCCAGTACTTC
NA,TRBJ1-2,few,TRBV7-9,CASSEQTGFYGYTF,TGTGCCAGCAGCGAACAAACAGGGTTTTATGGCTACACCTTC
NA,TRBJ2-7,few,TRBV20-1,CSARPSGDEQYF,TGCAGTGCTAGACCCTCTGGCGACGAGCAGTACTTC
NA,TRBJ1-5,NA,TRBV2,CASSEESNQPQHF,TGTGCCAGCAGTGAGGAAAGCAATCAGCCCCAGCATTTT
TRBD1,TRBJ2-7,NA,TRBV27,CASSYTGAGRGEQYF,TGTGCCAGCAGTTATACAGGGGCAGGGCGCGGCGAGCAGTACTTC
TRBD2,TRBJ2-1,many,TRBV4-1,CASSQSAGGGLGNEQFF,TGCGCCAGCAGCCAATCAGCGGGAGGGGGTCTAGGTAATGAGCAGTTCTTC
TRBD2,TRBJ2-5,NA,TRBV10-3,CAIRSSSGGQETQYF,TGTGCCATCAGATCGTCCAGCGGGGGTCAAGAGACCCAGTACTTC
NA,TRBJ2-7,NA,TRBV19,CASSINRDAYYEQYF,TGTGCCAGTAGTATAAATCGGGACGCCTACTACGAGCAGTACTTC
TRBD2,TRBJ2-1,NA,TRBV4-1,CASSHPSGLANEQFF,TGCGCCAGCAGCCACCCCTCGGGACTAGCTAATGAGCAGTTCTTC
NA,TRBJ2-5,many,TRBV7-2,CASSSGLGETQYF,TGTGCCAGCAGCTCGGGGCTTGGGGAGACCCAGTACTTC
NA,TRBJ1-1,NA,TRBV7-2,CASSLTITNTEAFF,TGTGCCAGCAGCCTCACAATTACGAACACTGAAGCTTTCTTT
NA,TRBJ1-1,once,TRBV20-1,CSAGGTEAFF,TGCAGTGCTGGGGGCACTGAAGCTTTCTTT
NA,TRBJ2-5,NA,TRBV20-1,CSARLETVETQYF,TGCAGTGCCAGACTAGAAACTGTGGAGACCCAGTACTTC
TRBD1,TRBJ2-1,many,TRBV6-2/TRBV6-3,CASSPDRPRAYNEQFF,TGTGCCAGCAGCCCGGACAGGCCGAGGGCCTACAATGAGCAGTTCTTC
NA,TRBJ2-1,NA,TRBV5-4,CASSLAPSRDNEQFF,TGTGCCAGCAGCTTGGCCCCGTCCAGAGACAATGAGCAGTTCTTC
TRBD1,TRBJ2-5,few,TRBV12-3/TRBV12-4,CASSQDRRQETQYF,TGTGCCAGCAGCCAGGACAGGCGACAAGAGACCCAGTACTTC